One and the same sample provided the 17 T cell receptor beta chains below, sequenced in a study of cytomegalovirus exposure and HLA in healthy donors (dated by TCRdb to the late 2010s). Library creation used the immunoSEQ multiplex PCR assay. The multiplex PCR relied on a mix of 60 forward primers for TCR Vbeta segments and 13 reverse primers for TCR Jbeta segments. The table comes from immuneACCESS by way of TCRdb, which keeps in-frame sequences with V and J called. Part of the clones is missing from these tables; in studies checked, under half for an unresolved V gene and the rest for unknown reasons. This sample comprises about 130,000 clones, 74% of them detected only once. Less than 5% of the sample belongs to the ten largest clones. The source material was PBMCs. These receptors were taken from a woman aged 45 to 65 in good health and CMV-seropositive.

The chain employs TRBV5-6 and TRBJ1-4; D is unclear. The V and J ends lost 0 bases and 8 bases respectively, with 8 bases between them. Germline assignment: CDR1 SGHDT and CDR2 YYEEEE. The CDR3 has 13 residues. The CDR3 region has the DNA TGTGCCAGCAGCTTGGCCCCGGGAGAAAAACTGTTTTTT. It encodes CASSLAPGEKLFF.

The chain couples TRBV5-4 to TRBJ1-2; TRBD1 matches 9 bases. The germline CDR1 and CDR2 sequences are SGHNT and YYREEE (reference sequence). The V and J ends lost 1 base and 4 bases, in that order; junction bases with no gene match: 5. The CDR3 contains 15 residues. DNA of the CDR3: TGTGCCAGCAGCTTGAGAGGGACAGGGTCCTATGGCTACACCTTC. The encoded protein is CASSLRGTGSYGYTF.

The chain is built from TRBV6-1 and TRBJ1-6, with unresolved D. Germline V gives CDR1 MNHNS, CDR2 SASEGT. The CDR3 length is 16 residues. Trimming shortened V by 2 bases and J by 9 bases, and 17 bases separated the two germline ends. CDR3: CASSEPKQIASSPLHF. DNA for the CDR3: TGTGCCAGCAGTGAACCCAAACAGATCGCTTCTTCACCCCTCCACTTT.

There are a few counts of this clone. CDR3 sequence reads: CASSQGRVRSPLHF. The DNA of the CDR3 is TGCGCCAGCAGCCAGGGCAGGGTGCGATCACCCCTCCACTTT. V gene TRBV4-3 combines with J gene TRBJ1-6, with D possibly being TRBD1 (5 bases). Germline loops: CDR1 LGHNA, CDR2 YSLEER. Trimming cost V 3 bases and J 10 bases, with 13 bases left between them. This CDR3 spans 14 amino acids.

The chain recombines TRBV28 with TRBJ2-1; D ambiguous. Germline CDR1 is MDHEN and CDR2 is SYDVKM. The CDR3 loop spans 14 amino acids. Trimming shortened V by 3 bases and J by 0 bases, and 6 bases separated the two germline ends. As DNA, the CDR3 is TGTGCCAGCAGTTTGGTGAGCTCCTACAATGAGCAGTTCTTC. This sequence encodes CASSLVSSYNEQFF.

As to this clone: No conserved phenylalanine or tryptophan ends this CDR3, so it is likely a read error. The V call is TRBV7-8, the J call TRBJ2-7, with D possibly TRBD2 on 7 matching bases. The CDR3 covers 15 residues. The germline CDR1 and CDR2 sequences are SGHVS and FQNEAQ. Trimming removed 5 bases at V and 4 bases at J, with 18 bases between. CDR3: CASSLRGAGEYEQYL. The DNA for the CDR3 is TGTGCCAGCAGCCTCCGGGGGGCTGGTGAGTACGAGCAGTACCTC.

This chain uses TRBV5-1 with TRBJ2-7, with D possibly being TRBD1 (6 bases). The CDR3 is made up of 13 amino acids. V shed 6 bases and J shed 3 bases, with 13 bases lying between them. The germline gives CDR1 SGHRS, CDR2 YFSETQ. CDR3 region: CASTQSTGYEQYF. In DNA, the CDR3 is TGCGCCAGCACCCAATCGACAGGCTACGAGCAGTACTTC.

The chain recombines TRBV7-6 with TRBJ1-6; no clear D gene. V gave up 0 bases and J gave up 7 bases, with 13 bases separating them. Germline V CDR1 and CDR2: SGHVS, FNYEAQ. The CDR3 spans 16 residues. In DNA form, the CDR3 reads TGTGCCAGCAGCTTAGCTGGCGGGCCCGGCAATTCACCCCTCCACTTT. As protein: CASSLAGGPGNSPLHF.

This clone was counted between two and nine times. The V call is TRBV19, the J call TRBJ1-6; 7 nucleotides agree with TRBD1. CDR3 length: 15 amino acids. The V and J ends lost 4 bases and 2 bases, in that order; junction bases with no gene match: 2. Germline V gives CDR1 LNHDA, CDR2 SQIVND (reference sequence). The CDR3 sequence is CASSTGTAYNSPLHF. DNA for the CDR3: TGTGCCAGTAGTACCGGGACAGCCTATAATTCACCCCTCCACTTT. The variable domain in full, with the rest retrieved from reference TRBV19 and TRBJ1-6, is DGGITQSPKYLFRKEGQNVTLSCEQNLNHDAMYWYRQDPGQGLRLIYYSQIVNDFQKGDIAEGYSVSREKKESFPLTVTSAQKNPTAFYLCASSTGTAYNSPLHFGNGTRLTVT.

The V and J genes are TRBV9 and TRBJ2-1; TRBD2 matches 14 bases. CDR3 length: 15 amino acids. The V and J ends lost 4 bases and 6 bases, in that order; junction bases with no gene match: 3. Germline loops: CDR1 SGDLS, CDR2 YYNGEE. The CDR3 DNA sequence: TGTGCCAGCAGCCGACTAGCGGGGGGGGTCAATGAGCAGTTCTTC. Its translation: CASSRLAGGVNEQFF.

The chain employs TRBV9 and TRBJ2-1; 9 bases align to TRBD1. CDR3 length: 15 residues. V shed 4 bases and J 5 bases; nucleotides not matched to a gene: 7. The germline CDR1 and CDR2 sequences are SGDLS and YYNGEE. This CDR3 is CASSYPGQGNNEQFF. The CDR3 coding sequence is TGTGCCAGCAGCTATCCGGGACAGGGCAACAATGAGCAGTTCTTC.

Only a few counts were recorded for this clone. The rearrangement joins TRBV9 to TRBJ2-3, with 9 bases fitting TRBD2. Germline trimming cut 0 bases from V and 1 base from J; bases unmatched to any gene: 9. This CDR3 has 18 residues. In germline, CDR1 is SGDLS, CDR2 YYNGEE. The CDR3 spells CASSVGGGGASRTDTQYF. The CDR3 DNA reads TGTGCCAGCAGCGTAGGGGGCGGGGGGGCTAGTCGCACAGATACGCAGTATTTT.

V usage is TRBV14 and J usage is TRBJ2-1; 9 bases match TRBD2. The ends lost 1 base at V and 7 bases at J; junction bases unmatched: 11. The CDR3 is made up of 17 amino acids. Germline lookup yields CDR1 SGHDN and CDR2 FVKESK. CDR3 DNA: TGTGCCAGCAGCCAAGTTCAACCGGGACTAGCACGGAATGAGCAGTTCTTC. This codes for CASSQVQPGLARNEQFF. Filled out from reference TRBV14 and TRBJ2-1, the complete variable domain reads EAGVTQFPSHSVIEKGQTVTLRCDPISGHDNLYWYRRVMGKEIKFLLHFVKESKQDESGMPNNRFLAERTGGTYSTLKVQPAELEDSGVYFCASSQVQPGLARNEQFFGPGTRLTVL.

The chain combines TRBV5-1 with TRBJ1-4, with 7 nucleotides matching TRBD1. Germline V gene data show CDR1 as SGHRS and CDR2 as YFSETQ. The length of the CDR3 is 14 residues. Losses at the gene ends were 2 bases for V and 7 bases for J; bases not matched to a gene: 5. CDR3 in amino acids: CASSLTGAIEKLFF. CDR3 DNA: TGCGCCAGCAGCTTAACAGGGGCAATTGAAAAACTGTTTTTT.

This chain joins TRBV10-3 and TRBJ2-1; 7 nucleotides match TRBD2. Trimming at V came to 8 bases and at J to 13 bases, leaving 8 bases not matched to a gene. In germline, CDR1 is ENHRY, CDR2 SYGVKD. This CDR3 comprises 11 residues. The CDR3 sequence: CAISLGGTQFF. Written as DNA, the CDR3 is TGTGCCATCTCCTTGGGGGGGACTCAGTTCTTC.

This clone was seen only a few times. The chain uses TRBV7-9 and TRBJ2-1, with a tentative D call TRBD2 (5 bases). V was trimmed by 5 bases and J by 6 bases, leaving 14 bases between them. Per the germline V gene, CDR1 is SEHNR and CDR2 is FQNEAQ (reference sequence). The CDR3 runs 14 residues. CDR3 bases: TGTGCCAGCAGCCCTGGCTCGGCGGGCAATGAGCAGTTCTTC. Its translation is CASSPGSAGNEQFF.

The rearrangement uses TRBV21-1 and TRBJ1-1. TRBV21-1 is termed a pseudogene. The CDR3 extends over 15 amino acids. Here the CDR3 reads CASSKVLELYTEAFF. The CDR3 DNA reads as TGTGCCAGCAGCAAAGTTTTAGAGTTGTACACTGAAGCTTTCTTT.